One and the same sample provided the 13 T cell receptor beta chains below, sequenced in a study of T cell repertoires in cytomegalovirus infection (dated by TCRdb to about 2019). Sequencer: Illumina HiSeq 1500. The raw public reads went through TCRdb reprocessing: fastp at Q25, MiXCR clone calling, in-frame beta chains kept. Here each entry gathers all rows of one CDR3 protein and keeps the most common genes and DNA. The sample yields some 940,000 distinct CDR3 sequences; 30% to 40% were counted once. Around 15% of the sample is in the top ten clones. Their target antigens are unknown. The sample's treatment or condition label, decoded: in vitro stimulation with specific CMV peptide epitopes to enrich CMV-specific T cells. Sequencing used cultured CD8+ T cells from PBMCs, obtained from culture after CMV antigen stimulation. Receptor source: a human donor in good health (CMV status not recorded). Some clones in this sample may be carry-over from other donors' samples.

The rearrangement uses TRBV7-6 and TRBJ2-7; D is perhaps TRBD1 or TRBD2 (5 bases each). Germline CDR1 is SGHVS and CDR2 is FNYEAQ. Trimming left V 8 bases short and J 1 base short, with 9 bases between. The CDR3 runs to 12 residues. Written as DNA, the CDR3 is TGTGCCAGCGTTGGGGGTTCCTACGAGCAGTACTTC. Protein product: CASVGGSYEQYF.

The rearrangement links TRBV4-1 to TRBJ1-5; D uncertain. V was clipped by 0 bases and J by 8 bases, with 8 bases between them. CDR1 is MGHRA and CDR2 is YSYEKL in the germline V gene. CDR3 length equals 13 residues. The CDR3 nucleotides read TGCGCCAGCAGCCAAGAACCGCTAAAGCCCCAGCATTTT. As protein: CASSQEPLKPQHF.

CDR3 sequence reads: CATSRAHRYQETQYF. DNA of the CDR3: TGTGCCACCAGCAGGGCCCACAGGTACCAAGAGACCCAGTACTTC. The V call is TRBV15, the J call TRBJ2-5; tentatively, D is TRBD1 (5 bases). Trimming took 3 bases from V and 0 from J, leaving 11 bases between them. CDR3 length: 15 amino acids. CDR1 is LNHNV, CDR2 YYDKDF, per germline (reference sequence).

Only a few counts were recorded for this clonotype. This sequence joins TRBV3-1 and TRBJ2-1, with 7 bases aligning to TRBD1. The junction had 6 bases not matched to a gene; V was cut back by 3 bases and J by 4 bases. This CDR3 comprises 15 residues. Looked up from germline, CDR1 is LGHDT and CDR2 is YNNKEL (reference sequence). CDR3 sequence reads: CASSHGTGEYNEQFF. The CDR3 coding sequence is TGTGCCAGCAGCCACGGTACAGGGGAATACAATGAGCAGTTCTTC.

This clonotype was found a few times. The chain combines TRBV5-1 with TRBJ2-1; D unresolved. Germline V gene data show CDR1 as SGHRS and CDR2 as YFSETQ. The CDR3 runs 12 residues. Trimming shortened V by 3 bases and J by 9 bases, and 10 bases separated the two germline ends. CDR3 region: CASSYISSEQFF. DNA of the CDR3: TGCGCCAGCAGCTACATAAGCAGTGAGCAGTTCTTC.

The chain links TRBV19 to TRBJ1-1; 7 nucleotides agree with TRBD1. The J segment lost 2 bases and the V segment lost 4 bases, leaving 7 bases of the junction unmatched. The CDR3 has 15 residues. CDR1 and CDR2 (germline): LNHDA, SQIVND (reference sequence). CDR3: CASSTVHRGNTEAFF. The CDR3 DNA is TGTGCCAGTAGTACCGTACACAGGGGTAACACTGAAGCTTTCTTT.

This sequence joins TRBV2 and TRBJ1-3; D is uncertain. The CDR3 spans 14 residues. Germline V gene sequence: CDR1 SNHLY, CDR2 FYNNEI. V shed 8 bases and J shed 0 bases, with 11 bases lying between them. This CDR3 is CASAGRSSGNTIYF. CDR3 nucleotide sequence: TGTGCCAGCGCGGGAAGGAGCTCTGGAAACACCATATATTTT.

In its sample, this clonotype was seen a few times. V usage is TRBV6-2 or TRBV6-3 and J usage is TRBJ2-5; 11 bases are a match to TRBD2. Per germline, CDR1 MNHEY and CDR2 SVGEGT. This CDR3 is 16 amino acids long. The V segment lost 8 bases and the J segment 4 bases; nucleotides outside the gene matches: 12. In DNA, the CDR3 is TGTGCCAGCGCCGGAATTCTAGCGGGGGGACGAGAGACCCAGTACTTC. Residues: CASAGILAGGRETQYF.

At least ten counts were recorded for this clonotype. The chain combines TRBV7-2 with TRBJ2-1, with unresolved D. The CDR3 runs to 14 residues. Germline V gene data show CDR1 as SGHTA and CDR2 as FQGNSA. The V end lost 2 bases, the J end lost 6 bases, and 11 bases lay between the germline ends. The CDR3 loop is CASSLKTLANEQFF. The CDR3 nucleotides read TGTGCCAGCAGCTTAAAGACTCTGGCCAATGAGCAGTTCTTC. Together with reference TRBV7-2 and TRBJ2-1, the CDR3 gives the full variable domain: GAGVSQSPSNKVTEKGKDVELRCDPISGHTALYWYRQSLGQGLEFLIYFQGNSAPDKSGLPSDRFSAERTGGSVSTLTIQRTQQEDSAVYLCASSLKTLANEQFFGPGTRLTVL.

The rearrangement links TRBV6-2 or TRBV6-3 to TRBJ1-4; a possible D gene is TRBD1 (6 bases). The CDR3 is made up of 12 amino acids. V was shortened by 5 bases and J by 7 bases, with 8 bases between the two germline ends. Germline V lookup: CDR1 MNHEY, CDR2 SVGEGT. The DNA for the CDR3 is TGTGCCAGCAGTCCGGACAGTGAAAAACTGTTTTTT. Amino acids: CASSPDSEKLFF.

This clonotype was picked up a small number of times. J is TRBJ2-7 and V is TRBV20-1, with no clear D. This CDR3 contains 17 residues. CDR1 DFQATT and CDR2 SNEGSKA come from the germline V gene (reference sequence). Trimming took 0 bases from V and 6 from J, leaving 24 bases between them. The CDR3 nucleotides read TGCAGTGCTAGAGATTACGTGAAGGCCACAACCTTGGGCGAGCAGTACTTC. Protein product: CSARDYVKATTLGEQYF.

This clonotype was seen a handful of times. The rearrangement uses TRBV29-1 and TRBJ2-7, with D possibly being TRBD1 (5 bases). There are 11 residues in the CDR3. Per germline, CDR1 SQVTM and CDR2 ANQGSEA. V gave up 7 bases and J gave up 4 bases, with 11 bases separating them. The DNA of the CDR3 is TGCAGCGCACAGGACGGATACGAGCAGTACGTC. Translating gives CSAQDGYEQYV.

This clonotype occurred a few times. The V call is TRBV6-5, the J call TRBJ2-7, with D possibly being TRBD1 (6 bases). The CDR3 sequence is 14 residues long. Germline V gene data show CDR1 as MNHEY and CDR2 as SVGAGI. V lost 5 bases to trimming and J lost 2 bases, with 13 bases between them. Written as DNA, the CDR3 is TGTGCCAGCAGTCTACAGGGAAGCGCCTACGAGCAGTACTTC. Its translation: CASSLQGSAYEQYF.